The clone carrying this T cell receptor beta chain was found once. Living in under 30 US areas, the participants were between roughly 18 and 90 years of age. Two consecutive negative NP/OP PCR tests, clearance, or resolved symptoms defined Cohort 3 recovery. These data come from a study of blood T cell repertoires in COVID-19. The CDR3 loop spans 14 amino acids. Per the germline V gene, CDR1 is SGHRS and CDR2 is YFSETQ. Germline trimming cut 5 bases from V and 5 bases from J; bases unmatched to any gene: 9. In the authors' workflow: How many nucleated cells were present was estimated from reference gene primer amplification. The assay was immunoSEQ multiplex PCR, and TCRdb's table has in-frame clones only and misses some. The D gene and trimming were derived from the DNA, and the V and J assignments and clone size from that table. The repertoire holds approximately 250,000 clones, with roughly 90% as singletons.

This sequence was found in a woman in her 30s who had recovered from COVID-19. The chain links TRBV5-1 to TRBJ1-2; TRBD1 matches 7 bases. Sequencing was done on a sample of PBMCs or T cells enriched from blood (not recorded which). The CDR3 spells CASSYSTGDYGYTF. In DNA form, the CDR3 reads TGCGCCAGCAGTTACAGTACAGGGGATTATGGCTACACCTTC.